Each of the 18 T cell receptor beta chains below was sequenced from the same sample in a study of spatial heterogeneity in lung cancer. Each CDR3 protein gets one entry after TCRdb re-called the 5' RACE reads with MiXCR. This table has about 44,000 distinct CDR3 sequences, roughly 13% appearing once. This sample's time point: sample taken at primary tumor resection. Material for sequencing was whole RNA from tumor, nontumor lung or frozen PBMC, left unsorted. The starting material was PBMCs, obtained at surgery. The receptors were sampled from a male donor with early-stage non-small cell lung cancer.

This clonotype was counted only a few times. V gene TRBV3-1 combines with J gene TRBJ1-2; no clear D gene. The CDR3 is made up of 13 amino acids. Germline assignment: CDR1 LGHDT and CDR2 YNNKEL (reference sequence). Trimming removed 4 bases at V and 0 bases at J, with 6 bases between. CDR3 sequence reads: CASSPSANYGYTF. As DNA, the CDR3 is TGTGCCAGCAGCCCCTCCGCTAACTATGGCTACACCTTC.

The V and J genes are TRBV7-2 and TRBJ2-7; D is unresolved. The CDR3 extends over 14 amino acids. The V gene lost 2 bases and the J gene lost 7 bases, with 15 bases spanning the gap. CDR1 is SGHTA and CDR2 is FQGNSA in the germline V gene. CDR3 in amino acids: CASSLLGSFTEQYF. For the CDR3, the DNA is TGTGCCAGCAGCTTATTGGGGTCCTTCACTGAGCAGTACTTC.

The V call is TRBV5-1, the J call TRBJ2-7, with no clear D. Per germline, CDR1 SGHRS and CDR2 YFSETQ. The CDR3 covers 14 residues. The V gene lost 6 bases and the J gene lost 1 base, with 14 bases spanning the gap. The CDR3: CASTTQDGSYEQYF. The DNA of the CDR3 is TGCGCCAGCACCACCCAGGACGGATCCTACGAGCAGTACTTC. The whole variable domain, remainder taken from reference TRBV5-1 and TRBJ2-7, is KAGVTQTPRYLIKTRGQQVTLSCSPISGHRSVSWYQQTPGQGLQFLFEYFSETQRNKGNFPGRFSGRQFSNSRSEMNVSTLELGDSALYLCASTTQDGSYEQYFGPGTRLTVT.

CDR3 DNA sequence: TGTGCCAGCAGCCGTGGGGATGCGGAGACCCAGTACTTC. Its translation: CASSRGDAETQYF. The chain links TRBV6-4 to TRBJ2-5, with no clear D. The germline CDR1 and CDR2 sequences are MRHNA and SNTAGT. The ends were cut back, 6 bases at V and 5 bases at J, with 13 bases in the middle. The CDR3 is 13 residues long.

This clonotype showed up just a few times. This sequence joins TRBV5-1 and TRBJ2-7; perhaps TRBD2 as D (6 bases). Trimming cost V 0 bases and J 2 bases, with 18 bases left between them. Per germline, CDR1 SGHRS and CDR2 YFSETQ. This CDR3 is built from 17 residues. The CDR3 is CASSLVQGGTGAYEQYF. CDR3 coding DNA: TGCGCCAGCAGCTTGGTCCAGGGCGGGACTGGGGCCTACGAGCAGTACTTC.

There are a few counts of this clonotype. The chain recombines TRBV29-1 with TRBJ2-3, with 7 bases matching TRBD1. The CDR3 totals 13 residues. V lost 6 bases and J lost 7; bases outside the gene matches: 10. Germline loops: CDR1 SQVTM, CDR2 ANQGSEA. The CDR3 DNA reads TGCAGCGTCGCCCGGGACAGTTCGTATACGCAGTATTTT. Its protein product is CSVARDSSYTQYF.

In its sample, this clonotype was seen many times. The gene calls are TRBV7-2 and TRBJ2-1; no firm D call. Trimming took off 0 bases at V and 12 bases at J, with 21 bases between the two ends. There are 16 residues in the CDR3. Per the germline V gene, CDR1 is SGHTA and CDR2 is FQGNSA. CDR3 in amino acids: CASSLAAPTEPLGQFF. In DNA form, the CDR3 reads TGTGCCAGCAGCTTAGCGGCGCCTACCGAACCCCTCGGGCAGTTCTTC.

Only a few counts were recorded for this clonotype. The rearrangement links TRBV9 to TRBJ2-2, with a possible D match to TRBD2 (5 bases). The germline V and J ends were trimmed by 6 bases and 3 bases, with 15 bases remaining between them. Germline V lookup: CDR1 SGDLS, CDR2 YYNGEE. The CDR3 loop spans 15 amino acids. Here the CDR3 DNA reads TGTGCCAGCACCCTTCGGGGATCGGACACCGGGGAGCTGTTTTTT. It yields the protein CASTLRGSDTGELFF.

The CDR3 bases are TGCAGTGCTTCTTCGGGGGGGGCATTGACAGATACGCAGTATTTT. Translation gives CSASSGGALTDTQYF. The V and J genes are TRBV20-1 and TRBJ2-3, with 8 bases lining up with TRBD2. In germline, CDR1 is DFQATT, CDR2 SNEGSKA (reference sequence). The J segment lost 3 bases and the V segment lost 5 bases, leaving 10 bases of the junction unmatched. CDR3 length: 15 amino acids.

This clonotype has a count of ten or more. V gene TRBV11-2 combines with J gene TRBJ2-3, with 7 nucleotides matching TRBD1. The junction had 4 bases not matched to a gene; V was cut back by 4 bases and J by 0 bases. In germline, CDR1 is SGHAT, CDR2 FQNNGV. The CDR3 loop spans 15 amino acids. The CDR3 bases are TGTGCCAGCAGCTCGTTGACAGGGAGCACAGATACGCAGTATTTT. It translates to CASSSLTGSTDTQYF.

The table lists this clonotype with a few counts. This chain connects TRBV4-3 to TRBJ2-3, with D uncertain. From germline, CDR1 is LGHNA and CDR2 YSLEER. V lost 2 bases and J lost 6, with 12 bases in between. CDR3 length: 14 residues. CDR3: CASSQRALRDTQYF. In DNA form, the CDR3 reads TGCGCCAGCAGCCAAAGGGCTCTCCGTGATACGCAGTATTTT.

This clonotype was seen more than once but under ten times. This chain uses TRBV30 with TRBJ2-5; weak D call: TRBD2 (6 bases). Germline CDR1 and CDR2: GTSNPN and SVGIG (reference sequence). The V end lost 0 bases, the J end lost 1 base, and 9 bases lay between the germline ends. This CDR3 has 14 amino acids. The CDR3 DNA sequence: TGTGCCTGGAGTGTAGGAGGGTTCCAAGAGACCCAGTACTTC. Its translation is CAWSVGGFQETQYF.

V gene TRBV11-2 combines with J gene TRBJ2-3; no clear D. The CDR3 covers 16 residues. V gave up 0 bases and J gave up 4 bases, with 14 bases separating them. CDR1 SGHAT and CDR2 FQNNGV come from the germline V gene. In DNA form, the CDR3 reads TGTGCCAGCAGCTTAGACGGACGACTTACACCAGATACGCAGTATTTT. It codes for CASSLDGRLTPDTQYF.

The chain joins TRBV21-1 to TRBJ2-2. TRBV21-1 is recorded as a pseudogene. The CDR3 has 12 residues. The DNA for the CDR3 is TGTGCCAGCAGCAAGGTTAACGGGGAGCTGTTTTTT. Its translation: CASSKVNGELFF.

The chain employs TRBV28 and TRBJ1-5, with 9 bases matching TRBD1. The CDR3 consists of 16 residues. The V gene's germline CDR1 is MDHEN and CDR2 SYDVKM. V shed 2 bases, J shed 2 bases, and the junction held 4 bases outside the gene matches. The CDR3 is CASSLGTGSGNQPQHF. The DNA for the CDR3 is TGTGCCAGCAGTTTAGGGACAGGGAGTGGCAATCAGCCCCAGCATTTT.

About this clonotype: This may be a read error, as it is one base from a much larger clone. The chain has TRBV25-1 and TRBJ1-2; no clear D. The CDR3 is 13 amino acids. The V end was cut by 3 bases, the J end by 4 bases, with 9 bases between. Germline V lookup: CDR1 MGHDK, CDR2 SYGVNS. The CDR3 region has the DNA TGTGCCAGCAGTGACGGACGGGTCTATGGCTACACCTTC. This sequence encodes CASSDGRVYGYTF.

This clonotype has just a few counts. This chain uses TRBV3-1 with TRBJ1-3; 8 bases align to TRBD1. Losses at the gene ends were 3 bases for V and 4 bases for J; bases not matched to a gene: 8. Germline V gene lookup returns CDR1 LGHDT and CDR2 YNNKEL (reference sequence). The CDR3 has 16 amino acids. CDR3 nucleotide sequence: TGTGCCAGCAGCCAGAGGGCAGGGGGCTTCGGAAACACCATATATTTT. It yields the protein CASSQRAGGFGNTIYF.

The chain recombines TRBV6-2 or TRBV6-3 with TRBJ2-1, with a possible D match to TRBD2 (6 bases). Germline lookup yields CDR1 MNHEY and CDR2 SVGEGT. V lost 2 bases, J lost 4 bases, and 15 bases lay in between. The CDR3 extends over 16 amino acids. Here the CDR3 reads CASSYVVGRGYNEQFF. CDR3 coding DNA: TGTGCCAGCAGTTACGTGGTCGGGAGAGGGTACAATGAGCAGTTCTTC.